This T cell receptor beta chain was sequenced during a study of blood T cell repertoires in COVID-19. Across the study: From the United States, Italy and Spain came samples of acute and convalescent COVID-19.

Original processing notes: By means of reference gene primer amplification, nucleated cell counts were estimated. Using immunoSEQ multiplex PCR, the repertoire was profiled, and TCRdb retains in-frame clones only, with some absent. The D gene and trimming were derived from the DNA, and the V and J assignments and clone size from that table. This table has 200,000 to 250,000 clones, about 84% appearing once. The V end was cut by 4 bases, the J end by 7 bases, with 5 bases between. The CDR3 totals 12 residues. Cohorts were determined from participant-reported clinical history. The TCR originated in a woman in her thirties or forties with acute COVID-19. This rearrangement joins TRBV12-3 or TRBV12-4 to TRBJ1-6; D is uncertain. The material sequenced was PBMCs or T cells enriched from blood (not recorded which). CDR3 in DNA: TGTGCCAGCAGTTCCCCGAATTCACCCCTCCACTTT. Translating it yields CASSSPNSPLHF.